This TCR beta chain appears in the sequencing data of a study of human T cells and chemical hapten exposure. Whole-study context: Patch testing placed 0.01% DPC on the upper back, with readings at 6 days.

The time point denotes: patch test 1, 2 weeks after DPC sensitization. Treatment of the sample: therapeutic diphenylcyclopropenone sensitization with weekly scalp DPC. With 2 bases removed from V and 6 bases from J, the gap between germline ends came to 19 bases. In germline, CDR1 is LGHDT, CDR2 YNNKEL (reference sequence). The CDR3 totals 16 residues. There are a few counts of this clonotype. TCRdb re-called the RACE reads through MiXCR, storing one row per CDR3 protein. This table has fewer than 150,000 distinct CDR3 sequences, roughly 15% appearing once. The clonotype comes from a man younger than 35 with alopecia areata. Some clones in this sample may be carry-over from other donors' samples. The chain couples TRBV3-1 to TRBJ1-2; D possibly corresponds to TRBD1 (5 bases). The source was whole blood, collected in connection with sensitization to the hapten diphenylcyclopropenone (DPC). CDR3 region: CASSQSVGRARNGYTF. CDR3 in DNA: TGTGCCAGCAGCCAAAGTGTCGGCAGGGCAAGAAATGGCTACACCTTC.